This T cell receptor (beta chain) was captured in a study of blood T cells in healthy people across ages. This clonotype was counted only a few times. Germline CDR1 reads SGHRS; CDR2 reads YFSETQ. The CDR3 is 15 amino acids. Trimming took 5 bases from V and 0 from J, leaving 11 bases between them. A J-beta primer mix and a sample-barcoded 5' primer were used in a second PCR of roughly 7 to 12 cycles. TCRdb processed the 5' RACE reads anew with MiXCR; each CDR3 protein has one entry. The repertoire holds over 450,000 distinct CDR3 sequences, with more than 20% as singletons. The data were also submitted as part of a second study, on T cells of mothers and their children.

The source material was blood. This sequence originates from a boy between 10 and 17 years old in good health. V and J are TRBV5-1 and TRBJ1-4; D is undetermined. The CDR3 DNA reads TGCGCCAGCAGTTTTGGGATTGCAACTAATGAAAAACTGTTTTTT. This translates into CASSFGIATNEKLFF.